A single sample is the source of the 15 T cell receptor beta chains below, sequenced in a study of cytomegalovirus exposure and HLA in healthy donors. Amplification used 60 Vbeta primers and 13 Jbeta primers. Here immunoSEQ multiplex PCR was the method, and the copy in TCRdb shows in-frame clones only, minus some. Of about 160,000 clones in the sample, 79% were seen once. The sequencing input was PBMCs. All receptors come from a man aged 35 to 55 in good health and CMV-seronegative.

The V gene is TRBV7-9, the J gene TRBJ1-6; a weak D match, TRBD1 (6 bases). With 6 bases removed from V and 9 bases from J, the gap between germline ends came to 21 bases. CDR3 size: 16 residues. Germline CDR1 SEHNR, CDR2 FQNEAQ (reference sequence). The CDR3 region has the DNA TGTGCCAGCAGGCAAACATCAACAGGGTACCGTTCACCCCTCCACTTT. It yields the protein CASRQTSTGYRSPLHF.

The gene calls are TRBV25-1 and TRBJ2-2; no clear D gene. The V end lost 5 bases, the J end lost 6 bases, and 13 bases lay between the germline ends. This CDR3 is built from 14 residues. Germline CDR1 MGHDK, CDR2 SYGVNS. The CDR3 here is CASSIPGNAGELFF. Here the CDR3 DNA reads TGTGCCAGCAGTATCCCAGGAAACGCCGGGGAGCTGTTTTTT.

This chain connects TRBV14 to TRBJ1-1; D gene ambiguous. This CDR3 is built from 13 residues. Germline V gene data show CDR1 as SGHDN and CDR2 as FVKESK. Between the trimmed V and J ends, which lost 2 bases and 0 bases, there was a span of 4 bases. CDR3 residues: CASSQQMNTEAFF. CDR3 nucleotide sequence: TGTGCCAGCAGCCAACAGATGAACACTGAAGCTTTCTTT.

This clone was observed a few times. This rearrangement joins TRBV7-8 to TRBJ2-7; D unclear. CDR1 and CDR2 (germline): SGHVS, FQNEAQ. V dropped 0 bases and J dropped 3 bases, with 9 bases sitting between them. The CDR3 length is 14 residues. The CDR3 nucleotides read TGTGCCAGCAGCTTAGCGGCAGGATACTACGAGCAGTACTTC. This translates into CASSLAAGYYEQYF.

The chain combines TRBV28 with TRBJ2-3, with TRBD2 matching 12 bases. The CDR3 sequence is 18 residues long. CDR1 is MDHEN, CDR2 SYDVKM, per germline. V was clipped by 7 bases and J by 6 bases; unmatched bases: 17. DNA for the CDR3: TGTGCCAGCATCCACCGCGCAACTAGCGGGGGGCTGGCGGATACGCAGTATTTT. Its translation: CASIHRATSGGLADTQYF.

The CDR3 spells CASSLDQGRDTEAFF. CDR3 sequence (DNA): TGTGCCAGCAGCTTAGACCAGGGGAGGGACACTGAAGCTTTCTTT. The chain recombines TRBV11-3 with TRBJ1-1, with D tentatively TRBD1 (6 bases). V lost 0 bases, J lost 3 bases, and 11 bases lay in between. The CDR3 has 15 amino acids. Looked up from germline, CDR1 is SGHNT and CDR2 is YENEEA.

CDR3 sequence (DNA): TGTGCCAGCAGCTGGGAGAGGGAGCAGTTCTTC. Encoded protein: CASSWEREQFF. V is TRBV5-6 and J is TRBJ2-1; maybe TRBD2 (5 bases). Trimming removed 3 bases from V and 10 bases from J, with 8 bases in between. Germline V gene sequence: CDR1 SGHDT, CDR2 YYEEEE. The CDR3 is 11 amino acids.

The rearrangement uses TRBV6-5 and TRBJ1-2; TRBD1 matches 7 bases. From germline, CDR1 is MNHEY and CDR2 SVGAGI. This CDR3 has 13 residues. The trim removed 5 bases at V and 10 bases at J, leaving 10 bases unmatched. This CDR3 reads CASSKDRAYDYTF. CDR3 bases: TGTGCCAGCAGTAAAGACAGGGCTTACGACTACACCTTC.

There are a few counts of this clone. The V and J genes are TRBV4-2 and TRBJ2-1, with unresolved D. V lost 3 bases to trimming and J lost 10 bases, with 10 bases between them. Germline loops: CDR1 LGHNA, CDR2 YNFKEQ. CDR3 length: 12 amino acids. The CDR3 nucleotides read TGTGCCAGCAGCCAGGATCTACAGGAGCAGTTCTTC. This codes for CASSQDLQEQFF.

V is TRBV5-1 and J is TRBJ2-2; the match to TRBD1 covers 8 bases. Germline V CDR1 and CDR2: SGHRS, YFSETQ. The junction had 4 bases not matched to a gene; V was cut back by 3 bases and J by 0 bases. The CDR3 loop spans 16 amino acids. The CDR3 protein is CASSSGQVSNTGELFF. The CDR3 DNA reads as TGCGCCAGCAGCTCGGGACAGGTTTCGAACACCGGGGAGCTGTTTTTT.

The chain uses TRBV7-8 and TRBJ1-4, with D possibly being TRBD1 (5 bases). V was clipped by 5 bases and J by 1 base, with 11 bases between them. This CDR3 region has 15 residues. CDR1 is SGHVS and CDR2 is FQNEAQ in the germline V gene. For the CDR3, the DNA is TGTGCCAGCAGCGGAGGGGCGGGAACTAATGAAAAACTGTTTTTT. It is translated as CASSGGAGTNEKLFF.

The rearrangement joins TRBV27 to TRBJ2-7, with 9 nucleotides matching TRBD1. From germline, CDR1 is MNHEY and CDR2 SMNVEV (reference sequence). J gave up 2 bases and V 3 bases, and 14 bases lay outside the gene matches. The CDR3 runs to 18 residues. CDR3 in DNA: TGTGCCAGCAGTTTCTTACCGCCCGGGACAGGGAACACCTACGAGCAGTACTTC. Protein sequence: CASSFLPPGTGNTYEQYF.

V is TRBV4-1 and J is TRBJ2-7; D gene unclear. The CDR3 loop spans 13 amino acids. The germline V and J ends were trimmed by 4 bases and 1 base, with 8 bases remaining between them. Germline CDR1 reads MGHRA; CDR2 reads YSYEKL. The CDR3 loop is CASSLHLSYEQYF. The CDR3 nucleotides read TGCGCCAGCAGCCTCCACTTGTCCTACGAGCAGTACTTC.

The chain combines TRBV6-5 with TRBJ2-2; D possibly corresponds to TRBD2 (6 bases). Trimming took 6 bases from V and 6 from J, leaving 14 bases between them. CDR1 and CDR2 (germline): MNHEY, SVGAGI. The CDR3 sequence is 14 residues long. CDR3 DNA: TGTGCCAGCAGACTCGGGGGAGAGGCCGGGGAGCTGTTTTTT. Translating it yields CASRLGGEAGELFF.

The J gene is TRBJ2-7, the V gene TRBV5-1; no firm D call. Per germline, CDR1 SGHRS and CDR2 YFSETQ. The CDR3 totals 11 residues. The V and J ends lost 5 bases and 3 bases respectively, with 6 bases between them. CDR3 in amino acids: CASSLNYEQYF. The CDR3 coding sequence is TGCGCCAGCAGTTTAAACTACGAGCAGTACTTC.